A single T cell receptor beta chain is shown here with its context. The antigen is unknown. The primer mix had 60 Vbeta and 13 Jbeta primers. Per the original methods: In a later analysis, around 11 million of about 80 million unique beta chains occurred in at least two donors. TCRdb's copy holds only in-frame clones and misses some; the assay was immunoSEQ multiplex PCR. The V and J calls and clone size were taken over from that table, and D and trimming were inferred from the DNA. The profile shows more than 150,000 clones, 70% to 80% of them singletons. This sample is drawn from a study of cytomegalovirus exposure and HLA in healthy donors. General study points: Further analysis, carried out later, found HLA-associated TCR beta chains more clonally expanded than equally common other chains. The listing of 150 to 200 TCR beta chains classed them as cytomegalovirus-associated.

This TCR was recovered from a male donor in good health and CMV-seronegative. Sequenced sample: PBMCs.

CDR3 sequence (DNA): TGTGCCAGCTCCAAACACCGGGACAGTACCTACGAGCAGTACTTC. Translating gives CASSKHRDSTYEQYF. The chain links TRBV28 to TRBJ2-7, with 7 bases identical to TRBD1. Germline trimming cut 8 bases from V and 2 bases from J; bases unmatched to any gene: 12. The CDR3 contains 15 residues. The germline CDR1 and CDR2 sequences are MDHEN and SYDVKM.